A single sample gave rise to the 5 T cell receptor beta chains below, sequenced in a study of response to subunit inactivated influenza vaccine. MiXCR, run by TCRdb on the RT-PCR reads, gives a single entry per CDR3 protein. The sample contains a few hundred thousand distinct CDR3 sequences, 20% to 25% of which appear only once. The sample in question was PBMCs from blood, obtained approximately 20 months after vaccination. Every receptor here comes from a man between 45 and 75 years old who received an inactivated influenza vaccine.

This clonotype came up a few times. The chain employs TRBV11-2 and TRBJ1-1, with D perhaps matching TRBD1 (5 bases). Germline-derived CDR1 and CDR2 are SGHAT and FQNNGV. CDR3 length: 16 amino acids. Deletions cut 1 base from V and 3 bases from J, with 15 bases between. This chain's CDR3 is CASSLAGGGLYTEAFF. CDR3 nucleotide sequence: TGTGCCAGCAGCTTAGCTGGGGGGGGGTTGTACACTGAAGCTTTCTTT.

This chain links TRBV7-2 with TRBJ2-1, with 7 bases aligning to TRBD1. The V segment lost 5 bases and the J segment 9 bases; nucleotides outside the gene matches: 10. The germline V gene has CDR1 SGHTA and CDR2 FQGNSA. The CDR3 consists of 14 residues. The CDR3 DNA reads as TGTGCCAGCAGCCCTTCAAGGGGGCGCCCTGAGCAGTTCTTC. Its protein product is CASSPSRGRPEQFF.

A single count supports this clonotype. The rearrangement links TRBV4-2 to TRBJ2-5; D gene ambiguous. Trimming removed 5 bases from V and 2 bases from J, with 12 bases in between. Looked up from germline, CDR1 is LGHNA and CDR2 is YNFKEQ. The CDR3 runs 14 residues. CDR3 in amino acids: CASSGVTSQETQYF. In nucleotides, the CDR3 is TGTGCCAGCAGCGGGGTGACATCTCAAGAGACCCAGTACTTC.

The CDR3 spells CASSLVSNFGQSSSGNTIYF. The CDR3 coding sequence is TGTGCCAGCAGCTTAGTGTCTAACTTCGGGCAATCTTCCTCTGGAAACACCATATATTTT. The gene calls are TRBV13 and TRBJ1-3; D gene unclear. Germline assignment: CDR1 PRHDT and CDR2 FYEKMQ (reference sequence). V lost 1 base and J lost 0, with 22 bases in between. This CDR3 comprises 20 residues.

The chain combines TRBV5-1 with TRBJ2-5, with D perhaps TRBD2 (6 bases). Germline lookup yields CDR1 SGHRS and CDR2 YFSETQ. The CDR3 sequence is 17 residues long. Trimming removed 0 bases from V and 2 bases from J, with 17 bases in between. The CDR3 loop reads CASSLGQAKGRQETQYF. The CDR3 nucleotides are TGCGCCAGCAGCTTGGGGCAGGCCAAAGGGAGGCAAGAGACCCAGTACTTC.